Presented here are 5 T cell receptor beta chains from one specimen sequenced in a study of cytomegalovirus exposure and HLA in healthy donors. PCR was performed using 60 Vbeta and 13 Jbeta primers. Sequenced by immunoSEQ multiplex PCR; TCRdb stores in-frame clones only, minus some. This sample has approximately 170,000 clones; over 70% occur once, and the top ten carry 1.2%. Sequences were obtained from PBMCs. All receptors come from a boy between 2 and 10 years old in good health and CMV-seronegative.

This chain connects TRBV4-1 to TRBJ1-1, with TRBD1 as a possible D gene (6 bases). The V end was cut by 4 bases, the J end by 1 base, with 10 bases between. The CDR3 covers 14 residues. The germline V gene encodes CDR1 MGHRA and CDR2 YSYEKL. The DNA of the CDR3 is TGCGCCAGCAGCCCCAGAGGGGGGAACACTGAAGCTTTCTTT. Protein: CASSPRGGNTEAFF.

This clone was found once. The gene calls are TRBV30 and TRBJ2-1, with TRBD2 matching over 9 bases. The trim removed 0 bases at V and 5 bases at J, leaving 5 bases unmatched. The CDR3 has 15 amino acids. Germline-derived CDR1 and CDR2 are GTSNPN and SVGIG (reference sequence). The CDR3 nucleotides read TGTGCCTGGAGTGTACGGCGGGAGGGCCACAATGAGCAGTTCTTC. Protein: CAWSVRREGHNEQFF.

The chain has TRBV7-2 and TRBJ2-7; 7 bases fit TRBD2. The CDR3 is made up of 14 amino acids. Unmatched junction bases numbered 1, after V lost 0 bases and J lost 2 bases. The germline V gene has CDR1 SGHTA and CDR2 FQGNSA. CDR3 region: CASSLAGTTYEQYF. The CDR3 DNA is TGTGCCAGCAGCTTAGCCGGGACTACCTACGAGCAGTACTTC. Filled out from reference TRBV7-2 and TRBJ2-7, the complete variable domain reads GAGVSQSPSNKVTEKGKDVELRCDPISGHTALYWYRQSLGQGLEFLIYFQGNSAPDKSGLPSDRFSAERTGGSVSTLTIQRTQQEDSAVYLCASSLAGTTYEQYFGPGTRLTVT.

The chain uses TRBV27 and TRBJ2-3; 7 positions agree with TRBD1. Trimming took 2 bases from V and 2 from J; bases not matched to a gene: 7. This CDR3 contains 16 residues. The V gene's germline CDR1 is MNHEY and CDR2 SMNVEV (reference sequence). The CDR3 bases are TGTGCCAGCAGTTTAACCCGGGACAGCTACACAGATACGCAGTATTTT. This sequence encodes CASSLTRDSYTDTQYF.

Note on this clone: The germline gene is not matched at one end of the junction; a read error may be the cause. CDR3 sequence reads: CSSSFMNTEAFF. As DNA, the CDR3 is TGTTCCAGCAGCTTCATGAACACTGAAGCTTTCTTT. J is TRBJ1-1 and V is TRBV7-9, with D unclear. The CDR3 is 12 amino acids. The germline CDR1 and CDR2 sequences are SEHNR and FQNEAQ (reference sequence).